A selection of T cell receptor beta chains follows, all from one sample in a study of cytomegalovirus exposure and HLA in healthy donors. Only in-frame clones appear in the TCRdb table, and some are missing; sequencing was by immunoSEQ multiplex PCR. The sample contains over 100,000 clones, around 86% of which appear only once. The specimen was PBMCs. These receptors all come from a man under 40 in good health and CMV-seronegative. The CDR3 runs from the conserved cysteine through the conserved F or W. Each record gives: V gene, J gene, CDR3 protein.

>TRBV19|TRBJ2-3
CASSITDRGLTDTQYF
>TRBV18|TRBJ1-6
CASSPPGRGIDSPLHF
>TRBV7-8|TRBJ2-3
CASSLGTGHTDTQYF
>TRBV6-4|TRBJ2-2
CASSDSHRAQGYTGELFF
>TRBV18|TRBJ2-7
CASSPRAGSHEQYF
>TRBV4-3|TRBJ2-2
CASSQRDSGYANTGELFF
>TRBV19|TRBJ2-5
CASSPTGAQETQYF
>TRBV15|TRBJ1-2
CATSRDPTGASRTTF
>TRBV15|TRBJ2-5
CATSQSGGIQETQYF
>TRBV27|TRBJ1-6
CASSFLRQVYNSPLHF
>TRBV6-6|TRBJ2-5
CASIGRVETQYF
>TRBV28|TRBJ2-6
CASSLFQGAPSSGANVLTF
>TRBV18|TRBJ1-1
CASSPRIGGNTEAFF
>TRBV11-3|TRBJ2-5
CASSFPGGTQYF
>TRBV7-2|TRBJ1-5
CASSFARGKQPQHF
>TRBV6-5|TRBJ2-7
CASSYSAVAEQYF
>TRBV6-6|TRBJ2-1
CASSYGGSSYNEQFF
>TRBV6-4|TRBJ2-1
CASSGETSGDYNEQFF
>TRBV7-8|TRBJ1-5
CASSKIPGQNSNQPQHF
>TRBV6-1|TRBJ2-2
CASSERGITGELFF
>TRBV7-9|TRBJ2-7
CASSFGRAYEQYF
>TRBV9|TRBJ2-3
CASSVAGGSTDTQYF
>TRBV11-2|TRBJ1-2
CASSPDRINYGYTF
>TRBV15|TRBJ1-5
CATQDADRGVYQPQHF
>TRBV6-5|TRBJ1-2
CASSLAGGSANYGYTF
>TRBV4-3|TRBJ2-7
CASSHLTGGDYEQYF
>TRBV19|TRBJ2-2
CASSIRASIGELFF
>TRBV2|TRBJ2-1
CATILAGGGSEQFF
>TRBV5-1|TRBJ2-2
CASSSQTGGTGELFF
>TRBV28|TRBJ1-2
CASSLGPPAGNYGYTF
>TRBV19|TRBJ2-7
CASTQGKGYEQYF
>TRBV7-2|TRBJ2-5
CASSFLAGGGETQYF
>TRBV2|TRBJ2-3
CASSTSGGADTQYF
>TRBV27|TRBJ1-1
CASSLFGRGGRNTEAFF
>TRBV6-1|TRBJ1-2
CASSDSDDDRDEFLYGYTF
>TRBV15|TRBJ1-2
CATSREQATYGYTF
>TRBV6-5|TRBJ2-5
CASSETGKQETQYF
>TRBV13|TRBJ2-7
CASSLASLAGGREQYF
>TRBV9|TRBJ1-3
CASSVAGSSGNTIYF
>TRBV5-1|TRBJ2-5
CASSKSGGPTQETQYF
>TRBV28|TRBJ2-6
CASSFTRDREGRGANVLTF
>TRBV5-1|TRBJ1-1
CASSVDRGGTEAFF